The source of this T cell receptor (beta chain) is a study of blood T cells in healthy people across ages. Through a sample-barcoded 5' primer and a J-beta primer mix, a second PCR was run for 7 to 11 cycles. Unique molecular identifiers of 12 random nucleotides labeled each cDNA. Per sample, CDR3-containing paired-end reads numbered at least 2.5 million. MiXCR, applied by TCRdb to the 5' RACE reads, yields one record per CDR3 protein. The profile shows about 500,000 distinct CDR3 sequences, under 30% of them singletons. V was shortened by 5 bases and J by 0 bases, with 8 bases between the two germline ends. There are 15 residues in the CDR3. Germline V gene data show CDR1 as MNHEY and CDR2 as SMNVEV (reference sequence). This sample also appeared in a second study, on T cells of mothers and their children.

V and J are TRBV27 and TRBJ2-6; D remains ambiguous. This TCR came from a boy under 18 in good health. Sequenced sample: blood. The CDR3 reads CASSTLSSGANVLTF. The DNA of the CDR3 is TGTGCCAGCAGTACACTGAGCTCTGGGGCCAACGTCCTGACTTTC.